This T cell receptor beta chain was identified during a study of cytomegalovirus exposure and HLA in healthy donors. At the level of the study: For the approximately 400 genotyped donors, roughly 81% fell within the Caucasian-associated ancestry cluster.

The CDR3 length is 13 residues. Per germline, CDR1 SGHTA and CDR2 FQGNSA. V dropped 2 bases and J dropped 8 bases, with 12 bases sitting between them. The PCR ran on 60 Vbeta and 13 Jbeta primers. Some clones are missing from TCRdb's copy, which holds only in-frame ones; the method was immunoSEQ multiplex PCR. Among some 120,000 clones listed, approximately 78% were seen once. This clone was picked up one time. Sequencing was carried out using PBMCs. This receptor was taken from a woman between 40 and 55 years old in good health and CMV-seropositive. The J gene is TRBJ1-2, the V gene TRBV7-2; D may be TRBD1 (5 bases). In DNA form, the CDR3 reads TGTGCCAGCAGCTTACAGGGAAGTACAGGCTACACCTTC. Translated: CASSLQGSTGYTF.